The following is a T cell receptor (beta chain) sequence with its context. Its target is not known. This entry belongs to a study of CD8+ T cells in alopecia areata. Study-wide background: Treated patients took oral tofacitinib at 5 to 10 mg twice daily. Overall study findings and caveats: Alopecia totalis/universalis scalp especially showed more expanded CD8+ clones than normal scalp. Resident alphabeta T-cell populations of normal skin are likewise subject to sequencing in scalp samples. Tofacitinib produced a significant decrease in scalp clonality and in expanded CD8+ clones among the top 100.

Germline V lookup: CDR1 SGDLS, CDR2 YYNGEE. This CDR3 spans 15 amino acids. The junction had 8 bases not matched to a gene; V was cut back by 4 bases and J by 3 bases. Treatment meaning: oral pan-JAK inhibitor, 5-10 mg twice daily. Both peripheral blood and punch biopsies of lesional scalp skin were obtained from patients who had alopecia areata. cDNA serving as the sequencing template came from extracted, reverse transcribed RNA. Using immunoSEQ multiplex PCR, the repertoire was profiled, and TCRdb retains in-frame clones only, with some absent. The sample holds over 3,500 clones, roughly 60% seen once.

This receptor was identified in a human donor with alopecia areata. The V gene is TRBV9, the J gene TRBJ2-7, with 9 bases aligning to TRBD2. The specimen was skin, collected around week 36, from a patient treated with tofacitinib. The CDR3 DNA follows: TGTGCCAGCAGCCCGGAAGCGGGAGGCTTCTACGAGCAGTACTTC. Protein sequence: CASSPEAGGFYEQYF.